The subject of this entry is one TCR beta chain. Its specificity is not known. This sequence may be a read error, since a much larger clone differs from it by one base. Axillary draining lymph nodes of breast cancer patients supplied the node samples. One entry per CDR3 protein, called by TCRdb with MiXCR from the multiplex PCR reads. The table shows some 100,000 distinct CDR3 sequences, with 21% occurring only once. CDR1 and CDR2 from the germline V gene are MNHEY and SMNVEV (reference sequence). The CDR3 is 12 amino acids. The V end was cut by 6 bases, the J end by 9 bases, with 14 bases between. The sample comes from a study of breast tumors, draining lymph nodes, adjacent tissues. Study-level findings and limits: The lymph node origin of tumor T cells was framed as consistent with a hypothesis, not demonstrated.

The J gene is TRBJ1-2, the V gene TRBV27, with D possibly matching TRBD1 (5 bases). Sequenced input: axillary lymph node tissue. This clonotype was sampled from a female donor with breast cancer. Some clones in this sample may be carry-over from other donors' samples. The CDR3 loop is CASRRGEGSYTF. CDR3 bases: TGTGCCAGCAGAAGAGGGGAGGGTAGCTACACCTTC.